Below, 14 T cell receptor beta chains from the same sample are listed, as sequenced in a study of blood T cells in healthy people across ages. PCR was performed a second time for 7 to 11 cycles using a sample-barcoded 5' primer and a J-beta primer mix. Using its own MiXCR run on the 5' RACE reads, TCRdb lists one record per CDR3 protein. The sample records more than 1.4 million distinct CDR3 sequences, 42% being singletons. Sequencing input: blood. Receptor source: a woman in her late teens or twenties in good health.

This clonotype was counted once. The rearrangement joins TRBV5-1 to TRBJ2-3; the match to TRBD1 covers 8 bases. The V gene end was trimmed by 1 base and the J gene end by 4 bases; junction bases not matched to a gene: 8. The CDR3 is 16 amino acids. Germline V gives CDR1 SGHRS, CDR2 YFSETQ. The CDR3: CASSLRLRGHSDTQYF. CDR3 DNA sequence: TGCGCCAGCAGCTTGCGGCTCAGGGGGCACTCAGATACGCAGTATTTT.

The chain combines TRBV27 with TRBJ1-2, with D perhaps matching TRBD1 (6 bases). This CDR3 is built from 15 residues. Per germline, CDR1 MNHEY and CDR2 SMNVEV (reference sequence). V lost 3 bases to trimming and J lost 2 bases, with 13 bases between them. In nucleotides, the CDR3 is TGTGCCAGCAGTTTGGAGCCCGGGGGCAACTATGGCTACACCTTC. Translated: CASSLEPGGNYGYTF.

The genes are TRBV3-1 and TRBJ2-5; 7 bases are shared with TRBD2. The CDR3 is 15 residues long. V was clipped by 1 base and J by 2 bases; unmatched bases: 4. Germline CDR1 and CDR2: LGHDT and YNNKEL (reference sequence). The CDR3 DNA reads as TGTGCCAGCAGCCAAGGGTCTAGCGGACAAGAGACCCAGTACTTC. Amino acids: CASSQGSSGQETQYF.

For this clonotype: One junction end disagrees with the germline gene, perhaps due to a read error. This sequence joins TRBV25-1 and TRBJ2-1; 8 nucleotides line up with TRBD1. Germline V lookup: CDR1 MGHDK, CDR2 SYGVNS. The CDR3 spans 15 residues. Here the CDR3 reads CARSDGQGSFNEQFF. CDR3 nucleotide sequence: TGTGCCAGAAGTGATGGACAGGGCTCGTTCAATGAGCAGTTCTTC.

V is TRBV7-3 and J is TRBJ2-5, with TRBD2 matching 11 bases. J gave up 11 bases and V 5 bases, and 7 bases lay outside the gene matches. In germline, CDR1 is SGHTA, CDR2 FQGTGA. The CDR3 sequence is 13 residues long. CDR3 amino acids: CASSPTTSGEQYF. The CDR3, as DNA: TGTGCCAGCAGCCCGACGACTAGCGGGGAGCAGTACTTC.

The rearrangement joins TRBV20-1 to TRBJ2-5; 9 positions agree with TRBD2. The trim removed 3 bases at V and 5 bases at J, leaving 10 bases unmatched. CDR3 length: 15 residues. In germline, CDR1 is DFQATT, CDR2 SNEGSKA (reference sequence). The CDR3 DNA sequence: TGCAGTGCTAGGACTAGCGGCCCTCAGGAGGAGACCCAGTACTTC. Translated: CSARTSGPQEETQYF.

The chain uses TRBV7-9 and TRBJ2-1; D gene uncertain. From germline, CDR1 is SEHNR and CDR2 FQNEAQ (reference sequence). Trimming removed 1 base at V and 5 bases at J, with 9 bases between. The CDR3 totals 14 residues. Written as DNA, the CDR3 is TGTGCCAGCAGCTTAGTTGCGCAGAACAATGAGCAGTTCTTC. Translation gives CASSLVAQNNEQFF.

The J gene is TRBJ2-5, the V gene TRBV7-2, with D maybe TRBD1 (5 bases). Germline CDR1 SGHTA, CDR2 FQGNSA. V dropped 1 base and J dropped 11 bases, with 23 bases sitting between them. The CDR3 is made up of 16 amino acids. CDR3 sequence (DNA): TGTGCCAGCAGCTTAGACAGGTCAGCAGGCGGCAATGAGCAGTACTTC. Protein sequence: CASSLDRSAGGNEQYF.

The chain joins TRBV4-1 to TRBJ1-6, with D uncertain. The CDR3 totals 15 residues. The germline V and J ends were trimmed by 2 bases and 5 bases, with 10 bases remaining between them. CDR1 and CDR2 (germline): MGHRA, YSYEKL. The CDR3 reads CASSQSMGNNSPLHF. Written as DNA, the CDR3 is TGCGCCAGCAGCCAATCGATGGGCAATAATTCACCCCTCCACTTT.

This clonotype was picked up a small number of times. The rearrangement links TRBV27 to TRBJ2-1; D call uncertain. Germline V gene data show CDR1 as MNHEY and CDR2 as SMNVEV (reference sequence). V lost 6 bases, J lost 6 bases, and 18 bases lay in between. This CDR3 region has 15 residues. The CDR3 nucleotides are TGTGCCAGCAGAGGTGACTCCCGCGCCTTCAATGAGCAGTTCTTC. This gives the protein CASRGDSRAFNEQFF.

This clonotype was observed a few times. V and J are TRBV27 and TRBJ2-5; D call uncertain. Between the trimmed V and J ends, which lost 1 base and 0 bases, there was a span of 12 bases. The CDR3 is made up of 16 amino acids. CDR1 is MNHEY and CDR2 is SMNVEV in the germline V gene (reference sequence). The CDR3 loop reads CASSLLPLLNQETQYF. The CDR3 DNA reads TGTGCCAGCAGTTTATTGCCCCTCCTGAACCAAGAGACCCAGTACTTC.

This chain links TRBV29-1 with TRBJ2-1, with a weak D call TRBD2 (5 bases). CDR3 length: 12 residues. V gave up 1 base and J gave up 6 bases, with 7 bases separating them. Germline V lookup: CDR1 SQVTM, CDR2 ANQGSEA. CDR3 coding DNA: TGCAGCGTTGAAGGGGGAGTCAATGAGCAGTTCTTC. Its protein product is CSVEGGVNEQFF.

The chain employs TRBV12-3 or TRBV12-4 and TRBJ2-1; TRBD1 might be the D (6 bases). This CDR3 is built from 15 residues. V lost 6 bases and J lost 2, with 14 bases in between. CDR3 amino acids: CASSIWGQAYNEQFF. CDR3 bases: TGTGCCAGCAGCATCTGGGGGCAAGCCTACAATGAGCAGTTCTTC.

This clonotype was detected a few times. The chain employs TRBV3-1 and TRBJ2-4, with 7 bases that match TRBD2. CDR1 and CDR2 from the germline V gene are LGHDT and YNNKEL (reference sequence). The CDR3 consists of 16 residues. With 4 bases clipped from V and 3 bases from J, the junction kept 9 bases outside the gene matches. Written as DNA, the CDR3 is TGTGCCAGCAGCCCGCGGGAGCGGGCATACAAAAACATTCAGTACTTC. Its protein product is CASSPRERAYKNIQYF.